The 17 T cell receptor beta chains below come from one sample, sequenced in a study of shared clonotypes between healthy human individuals (dated by TCRdb to 2020 to 2022). Library method: the immunoSEQ multiplex PCR assay. TCRdb carries this immuneACCESS record with in-frame sequences only. Its versions omit some clonotypes, under half of them owing to an unresolved V gene in the studies checked, with the rest unexplained. Counted in this sample were 550,000 to 600,000 clones; around 77% of them appeared once. The top ten hold about 12% of the sample. The sample was PBMCs. These receptors originate from a middle-aged woman in good health. Some clones in this sample may be carry-over from other donors' samples.

This clone has just a few counts. The CDR3 DNA is TGTGCCAGCATCAGAGACATCCGTGAAGAGACCCAGTACTTC. This encodes CASIRDIREETQYF. The genes are TRBV2 and TRBJ2-5; D not certain. In germline, CDR1 is SNHLY, CDR2 FYNNEI. The CDR3 is 14 amino acids. Trimming shortened V by 7 bases and J by 3 bases, and 15 bases separated the two germline ends.

V usage is TRBV29-1 and J usage is TRBJ1-2; TRBD1 matches 7 bases. V lost 4 bases and J lost 2; bases outside the gene matches: 4. The CDR3 covers 13 residues. Germline V gene sequence: CDR1 SQVTM, CDR2 ANQGSEA. For the CDR3, the DNA is TGCAGCGTTGGGGACAGAGGAAACTATGGCTACACCTTC. Its translation is CSVGDRGNYGYTF. Using reference TRBV29-1 and TRBJ1-2 for the parts outside the CDR3, the full variable domain is SAVISQKPSRDICQRGTSLTIQCQVDSQVTMMFWYRQQPGQSLTLIATANQGSEATYESGFVIDKFPISRPNLTFSTLTVSNMSPEDSSIYLCSVGDRGNYGYTFGSGTRLTVV.

This clone occurred once. A read error may account for a junction end that differs from germline. This chain uses TRBV2 with TRBJ1-2; a possible D gene is TRBD1 (6 bases). The CDR3 totals 11 residues. Germline CDR1 SNHLY, CDR2 FYNNEI. CDR3 coding DNA: TGTGCCAGCAAATGGCATGGGGGGCAGGCCTTC. Its protein is CASKWHGGQAF.

This clone came up once. The chain combines TRBV9 with TRBJ2-7; 7 bases agree with TRBD1. CDR1 SGDLS and CDR2 YYNGEE come from the germline V gene. The CDR3 has 13 amino acids. V shed 4 bases and J 3 bases; nucleotides not matched to a gene: 4. The CDR3 sequence: CASSRRQGYEQYF. The CDR3 bases are TGTGCCAGCAGCAGGCGACAGGGCTACGAGCAGTACTTC. Complete variable domain (other parts from reference TRBV9 and TRBJ2-7): DSGVTQTPKHLITATGQRVTLRCSPRSGDLSVYWYQQSLDQGLQFLIQYYNGEERAKGNILERFSAQQFPDLHSELNLSSLELGDSALYFCASSRRQGYEQYFGPGTRLTVT.

This clone has at least ten counts. At the DNA level, this CDR3 is encoded by other sequences in the same sample as well. The chain employs TRBV14 and TRBJ1-3; D may be TRBD1 (5 bases). V dropped 0 bases and J dropped 1 base, with 22 bases sitting between them. Germline assignment: CDR1 SGHDN and CDR2 FVKESK. The CDR3 is made up of 20 amino acids. The DNA of the CDR3 is TGTGCCAGCAGCCAAGACGCACTATTTGGATGGTCAGGGTCTGGAAACACCATATATTTT. It encodes CASSQDALFGWSGSGNTIYF.

This clone has a handful of counts. Other DNA sequences from this sample encode an identical CDR3 as well. CDR3 residues: CATGGDGDNSPLHF. The DNA for the CDR3 is TGTGCCACGGGGGGAGACGGCGATAATTCACCCCTCCACTTT. The V gene is TRBV6-1, the J gene TRBJ1-6; D might be TRBD1 (5 bases). Deletions cut 10 bases from V and 5 bases from J, with 15 bases between. The CDR3 is 14 amino acids. Germline V gene lookup returns CDR1 MNHNS and CDR2 SASEGT.

This chain connects TRBV11-1 to TRBJ2-5, with TRBD1 matching 8 bases. This CDR3 region has 16 residues. Germline values: CDR1 SGHAT, CDR2 FQDESV (reference sequence). Trimming removed 8 bases from V and 5 bases from J; junction bases left unmatched: 16. CDR3 residues: CASPGQVFYLKETQYF. Written as DNA, the CDR3 is TGTGCCAGCCCGGGACAGGTCTTTTATTTAAAGGAGACCCAGTACTTC.

The CDR3 DNA sequence: TGTGCCAGCAGCGACCCTTACGGGGGAGGGCCGCGGAATGAGCAGTTCTTC. Its translation is CASSDPYGGGPRNEQFF. This chain uses TRBV25-1 with TRBJ2-1; 7 bases agree with TRBD2. In germline, CDR1 is MGHDK, CDR2 SYGVNS. The ends lost 6 bases at V and 7 bases at J; junction bases unmatched: 18. The CDR3 runs 17 residues.

The chain recombines TRBV5-4 with TRBJ2-3; D not resolved. CDR3 length equals 13 residues. From germline, CDR1 is SGHNT and CDR2 YYREEE (reference sequence). V shed 4 bases and J shed 4 bases, with 10 bases lying between them. The CDR3 DNA is TGTGCCAGCAGCCGGAGACCCGCAGATACGCAGTATTTT. Translation gives CASSRRPADTQYF.

The genes are TRBV19 and TRBJ2-1; tentatively, D is TRBD1 (6 bases). Germline-derived CDR1 and CDR2 are LNHDA and SQIVND (reference sequence). Trimming took off 2 bases at V and 8 bases at J, with 13 bases between the two ends. The CDR3 contains 14 residues. CDR3 sequence: CASSIIPAGDEQFF. Written as DNA, the CDR3 is TGTGCCAGTAGTATAATCCCGGCAGGGGATGAGCAGTTCTTC.

As concerns this clone: Other DNA sequences in the sample encode the same CDR3. The chain links TRBV10-3 to TRBJ2-5, with 7 bases fitting TRBD2. The V gene's germline CDR1 is ENHRY and CDR2 SYGVKD. The CDR3 consists of 15 residues. V trimming: 2 bases; J trimming: 3 bases; junction bases outside the gene matches: 6. Written as DNA, the CDR3 is TGTGCCATCAGTGAGGGGCTAGCGGCGGAAGAGACCCAGTACTTC. The encoded protein is CAISEGLAAEETQYF.

The rearrangement joins TRBV28 to TRBJ1-1; D ambiguous. The V end lost 6 bases, the J end lost 6 bases, and 5 bases lay between the germline ends. In germline, CDR1 is MDHEN, CDR2 SYDVKM. The CDR3 runs to 10 residues. The CDR3 sequence: CASRGSEAFF. CDR3 bases: TGTGCCAGCAGAGGATCTGAAGCTTTCTTT.

The chain joins TRBV7-2 to TRBJ2-3; 11 bases fit TRBD2. This CDR3 has 15 amino acids. The V segment lost 3 bases and the J segment 2 bases; nucleotides outside the gene matches: 1. Per the germline V gene, CDR1 is SGHTA and CDR2 is FQGNSA. The CDR3 DNA reads TGTGCCAGCAGCTTGACTAGCGGGATCACAGATACGCAGTATTTT. Its translation: CASSLTSGITDTQYF. Full variable domain (remainder filled in from reference TRBV7-2 and TRBJ2-3): GAGVSQSPSNKVTEKGKDVELRCDPISGHTALYWYRQSLGQGLEFLIYFQGNSAPDKSGLPSDRFSAERTGGSVSTLTIQRTQQEDSAVYLCASSLTSGITDTQYFGPGTRLTVL.

This rearrangement joins TRBV30 to TRBJ1-1, with D possibly matching TRBD1 (5 bases). Between the trimmed V and J ends, which lost 1 base and 1 base, there was a span of 7 bases. Germline values: CDR1 GTSNPN, CDR2 SVGIG (reference sequence). There are 13 residues in the CDR3. The CDR3 loop is CAWSETENTEAFF. CDR3 DNA sequence: TGTGCCTGGAGTGAGACAGAGAACACTGAAGCTTTCTTT.

J is TRBJ2-5 and V is TRBV7-6; TRBD2 matches 9 bases. In germline, CDR1 is SGHVS, CDR2 FNYEAQ. The CDR3 sequence is 14 residues long. Trimming removed 5 bases from V and 4 bases from J; junction bases left unmatched: 5. CDR3 sequence: CASSPNSGRETQYF. The CDR3 DNA reads as TGTGCCAGCAGCCCCAATAGCGGGAGAGAGACCCAGTACTTC.

The chain links TRBV23-1 to TRBJ2-1, with TRBD1 as a possible D gene (6 bases). TRBV23-1 is filed as an ORF, its function uncertain. The CDR3 has 13 residues. V lost 0 bases and J 8 bases, leaving 8 bases between the germline ends. CDR3 sequence: CASSQSDSDEQFF. DNA for the CDR3: TGCGCCAGCAGTCAATCGGACAGCGATGAGCAGTTCTTC.

CDR3 sequence: CASSLDRLREGVMETQYF. The DNA of the CDR3 is TGTGCCAGCAGCTTAGATCGGCTGCGGGAGGGCGTCATGGAGACCCAGTACTTC. The rearrangement uses TRBV11-2 and TRBJ2-5, with 9 bases that match TRBD2. Germline V gene sequence: CDR1 SGHAT, CDR2 FQNNGV. Trimming took 0 bases from V and 5 from J; bases not matched to a gene: 13. The CDR3 is 18 amino acids.